The next 22 T cell receptor beta chains were all read from a single sample in a study of T cells after yellow fever vaccination. TCRdb itself ran the 5' RACE reads through MiXCR, one entry per CDR3 protein. This sample has 110,000 or so distinct CDR3 sequences, with 7.2% found just once. The sequenced sample was CD4+ T cells sorted from PBMCs, obtained approximately 47 days after the first yellow fever vaccination. These receptors originate from a man younger than 30 who received the YFV17D yellow fever vaccine.

This clonotype was detected ten times or more. This sequence joins TRBV10-3 and TRBJ2-2; no reliable D call. V shed 4 bases and J shed 1 base, with 4 bases lying between them. Germline lookup yields CDR1 ENHRY and CDR2 SYGVKD. The CDR3 runs to 13 residues. This CDR3 reads CAISGKNTGELFF. CDR3 in DNA: TGTGCCATCAGTGGCAAGAACACCGGGGAGCTGTTTTTT.

The chain is built from TRBV20-1 and TRBJ2-1; D uncertain. The CDR3 spans 14 residues. V lost 0 bases, J lost 5 bases, and 11 bases lay in between. Germline V gene data show CDR1 as DFQATT and CDR2 as SNEGSKA (reference sequence). The CDR3 DNA sequence: TGCAGTGCTAGAGAGGCCCCGGCCAACAATGAGCAGTTCTTC. Translation: CSAREAPANNEQFF.

This clonotype was recorded many times. The chain has TRBV7-2 and TRBJ2-1, with TRBD2 matching over 8 bases. V shed 2 bases and J 4 bases; nucleotides not matched to a gene: 4. The CDR3 consists of 15 residues. The germline V gene encodes CDR1 SGHTA and CDR2 FQGNSA. The CDR3 loop is CASSLQAGEYNEQFF. CDR3 sequence (DNA): TGTGCCAGCAGCTTACAAGCGGGGGAATACAATGAGCAGTTCTTC.

This chain joins TRBV5-1 and TRBJ2-7; a weak D match, TRBD1 (6 bases). In germline, CDR1 is SGHRS, CDR2 YFSETQ. Deletions cut 2 bases from V and 6 bases from J, with 9 bases between. This CDR3 spans 12 amino acids. The CDR3 DNA is TGCGCCAGCAGCTTCCAGGGGATCGAGCAGTACTTC. Translation: CASSFQGIEQYF.

This clonotype has at least ten counts. V is TRBV15 and J is TRBJ2-5, with 8 bases that match TRBD1. The CDR3 loop spans 14 amino acids. V gave up 3 bases and J gave up 5 bases; unmatched junction bases: 5. Germline V gene sequence: CDR1 LNHNV, CDR2 YYDKDF (reference sequence). The CDR3 loop is CATSSQGADETQYF. Here the CDR3 DNA reads TGTGCCACCAGCAGCCAGGGGGCCGATGAGACCCAGTACTTC.

This clonotype was recorded at least ten times. The rearrangement uses TRBV9 and TRBJ1-2; 8 positions agree with TRBD1. CDR1 is SGDLS, CDR2 YYNGEE, per germline. This CDR3 region has 15 residues. The V and J ends lost 1 base and 3 bases, in that order; junction bases with no gene match: 5. The CDR3: CASSVTSGQDYGYTF. The CDR3 DNA is TGTGCCAGCAGCGTAACCTCGGGACAGGACTATGGCTACACCTTC.

This clonotype was seen at least ten times. This chain joins TRBV27 and TRBJ2-2; 10 nucleotides align to TRBD2. CDR1 and CDR2 (germline): MNHEY, SMNVEV (reference sequence). The length of the CDR3 is 15 residues. The V segment lost 1 base and the J segment 6 bases; nucleotides outside the gene matches: 2. The chain's CDR3 is CASSLLGLAAGELFF. The CDR3 DNA sequence: TGTGCCAGCAGTTTATTAGGACTAGCGGCCGGGGAGCTGTTTTTT.

The table lists this clonotype with many counts. V and J are TRBV7-1 and TRBJ2-1, with 8 bases matching TRBD2. TRBV7-1 is treated as an ORF (open reading frame) with a function not yet certain. Trimming took 3 bases from V and 0 from J; bases not matched to a gene: 22. The CDR3 consists of 22 residues. The CDR3 region is CASSSRQASLAGSRASYNEQFF. The CDR3 bases are TGTGCCAGCAGCTCCAGACAGGCAAGTCTAGCGGGTTCACGGGCCTCCTACAATGAGCAGTTCTTC.

Notes on this clonotype: Just one base apart from a much larger clone, this may be a read error. This chain joins TRBV20-1 and TRBJ1-2; D might be TRBD1 (6 bases). Germline V gene lookup returns CDR1 DFQATT and CDR2 SNEGSKA (reference sequence). The CDR3 contains 15 residues. In nucleotides, the CDR3 is TGCCGTGCTAGAGATGGGGTTGGACAGCCTTATGGCTACACCTTC. Protein: CRARDGVGQPYGYTF.

Comment on this clonotype: One base away lies a much larger clone, so this may be a sequencing read error. The chain combines TRBV18 with TRBJ2-7; D is perhaps TRBD1 (5 bases). The germline gives CDR1 KGHSH, CDR2 LQKENI. There are 15 residues in the CDR3. CDR3 in DNA: TGTCCCAGCTCACTCAGCCGACAGACGACTTACGAGCAGTACTTC. It specifies CPSSLSRQTTYEQYF.

In its sample, this clonotype was seen many times. The chain joins TRBV28 to TRBJ2-4; D not certain. Germline V gene sequence: CDR1 MDHEN, CDR2 SYDVKM. The CDR3 is 15 amino acids. V lost 5 bases and J lost 0, with 11 bases in between. The CDR3 protein is CASSAGWLAKNIQYF. The CDR3 nucleotides read TGTGCCAGCAGTGCCGGGTGGCTAGCCAAAAACATTCAGTACTTC.

This clonotype was detected many times. V and J are TRBV7-2 and TRBJ2-5; D might be TRBD2 (5 bases). Trimming cost V 4 bases and J 5 bases, with 17 bases left between them. The CDR3 is made up of 15 amino acids. The germline CDR1 and CDR2 sequences are SGHTA and FQGNSA. The CDR3 loop reads CASSYSRTFAETQYF. CDR3 DNA: TGTGCCAGCAGCTATTCTAGGACTTTTGCGGAGACCCAGTACTTC.

The J gene is TRBJ2-1, the V gene TRBV20-1; TRBD1 matches at 8 bases. The germline CDR1 and CDR2 sequences are DFQATT and SNEGSKA (reference sequence). J lost 2 bases, V lost 3 bases, and 9 bases had no gene match. The CDR3 covers 16 residues. The CDR3 DNA sequence: TGCAGTGCTAGGGGGACGGGACAGGTGGCCTACAATGAGCAGTTCTTC. Its protein is CSARGTGQVAYNEQFF.

This clonotype came up many times. The rearrangement uses TRBV4-1 and TRBJ1-4; D is uncertain. CDR3 length: 13 residues. Trimming removed 0 bases at V and 7 bases at J, with 6 bases between. The germline gives CDR1 MGHRA, CDR2 YSYEKL. The DNA of the CDR3 is TGCGCCAGCAGCCAAGATTGGGGTGAAAAACTGTTTTTT. Its protein is CASSQDWGEKLFF.

This clonotype has ten or more counts. This sequence joins TRBV6-1 and TRBJ2-7; D ambiguous. Looked up from germline, CDR1 is MNHNS and CDR2 is SASEGT. This CDR3 spans 11 amino acids. Trimming pared 6 bases from V and 7 bases from J, leaving 10 bases between. The CDR3 spells CASRGDGEQYV. CDR3 bases: TGTGCCAGCAGAGGTGATGGGGAGCAGTACGTC.

This clonotype has more than one count but fewer than ten. CDR3 sequence: CSASQGNSPLHF. Here the CDR3 DNA reads TGCAGTGCTAGCCAGGGAAATTCACCCCTCCACTTT. The chain couples TRBV20-1 to TRBJ1-6; TRBD1 is a possible D gene (5 bases). Germline V CDR1 and CDR2: DFQATT, SNEGSKA (reference sequence). With 3 bases removed from V and 7 bases from J, the gap between germline ends came to 7 bases. The CDR3 consists of 12 residues.

This clonotype was picked up many times. V is TRBV11-2 and J is TRBJ2-7; 10 positions match TRBD2. Germline CDR1 and CDR2: SGHAT and FQNNGV. The trim removed 5 bases at V and 2 bases at J, leaving 9 bases unmatched. The CDR3 has 16 amino acids. The CDR3 DNA reads TGTGCCAGCAGCCACACCAGCGGGGGGGCCCCCTACGAGCAGTACTTC. Protein product: CASSHTSGGAPYEQYF.

This clonotype was observed many times. This chain uses TRBV7-2 with TRBJ1-2, with D uncertain. The CDR3 is 14 amino acids. Trimming pared 1 base from V and 3 bases from J, leaving 9 bases between. The germline V gene has CDR1 SGHTA and CDR2 FQGNSA. As DNA, the CDR3 is TGTGCCAGCAGCTTAGTGAGTTCTCACTATGGCTACACCTTC. Protein sequence: CASSLVSSHYGYTF.

This clonotype has ten or more counts. The chain couples TRBV7-2 to TRBJ1-1; D ambiguous. With 1 base removed from V and 0 bases from J, the gap between germline ends came to 6 bases. The CDR3 has 14 residues. CDR1 and CDR2 from the germline V gene are SGHTA and FQGNSA. The DNA for the CDR3 is TGTGCCAGCAGCTTAGAACGGGTGAACACTGAAGCTTTCTTT. Amino acids: CASSLERVNTEAFF.

This clonotype was observed a few times. The chain carries TRBV11-1 and TRBJ2-5; 8 nucleotides align to TRBD2. The V gene's germline CDR1 is SGHAT and CDR2 FQDESV (reference sequence). The CDR3 contains 16 residues. Losses at the gene ends were 5 bases for V and 4 bases for J; bases not matched to a gene: 12. CDR3 nucleotide sequence: TGTGCCAGCAGCGCGCAGCTGCCCAGCGGGGGAGAGACCCAGTACTTC. Its translation is CASSAQLPSGGETQYF.

This clonotype was seen many times. This sequence joins TRBV2 and TRBJ2-1; D possibly corresponds to TRBD1 (6 bases). The CDR3 is 12 residues long. V lost 6 bases to trimming and J lost 9 bases, with 12 bases between them. Germline CDR1 is SNHLY and CDR2 is FYNNEI. CDR3 sequence reads: CASRDTGTEQFF. CDR3 DNA: TGTGCCAGCAGGGACACAGGGACTGAGCAGTTCTTC.

The chain couples TRBV14 to TRBJ1-2; D perhaps matches TRBD1 (6 bases). CDR1 and CDR2 (germline): SGHDN, FVKESK. The CDR3 sequence is 14 residues long. Trimming removed 5 bases from V and 2 bases from J, with 12 bases in between. In nucleotides, the CDR3 is TGTGCCAGCAGCGCACCCGGGACAAACTATGGCTACACCTTC. As protein: CASSAPGTNYGYTF.